One sample yielded the 21 T cell receptor beta chains listed below, sequenced in a study of blood T cell repertoires in COVID-19. Method: immunoSEQ multiplex PCR; TCRdb's copy keeps in-frame clones and lacks some. The table records under 200,000 clones, about three quarters of them present only once. The sample taken for sequencing was peripheral blood. All receptors derive from a man between 65 and 85 years old with acute or convalescent COVID-19.

This clone was seen only a few times. This CDR3 is CASSLGRLAGIYEQYF. The CDR3 nucleotides read TGTGCCAGCAGTCTAGGGAGGCTCGCGGGGATCTACGAGCAGTACTTC. The chain joins TRBV7-3 to TRBJ2-7; a weak D match, TRBD2 (6 bases). The CDR3 spans 16 residues. V was trimmed by 6 bases and J by 3 bases, leaving 21 bases between them. The V gene's germline CDR1 is SGHTA and CDR2 FQGTGA.

The genes are TRBV7-2 and TRBJ2-1; 11 nucleotides align to TRBD1. The CDR3 has 15 residues. Losses at the gene ends were 4 bases for V and 3 bases for J; bases not matched to a gene: 2. CDR1 is SGHTA and CDR2 is FQGNSA in the germline V gene. CDR3 nucleotide sequence: TGTGCCAGCAGCTGGGGGACAGGGGGCTACAATGAGCAGTTCTTC. Encoded protein: CASSWGTGGYNEQFF.

The chain carries TRBV3-1 (or the pseudogene TRBV3-2) and TRBJ1-5, with a weak D call TRBD1 (5 bases). There are 13 residues in the CDR3. Germline V gene data show CDR1 as LGHDT and CDR2 as YNNKEL (reference sequence). Trimming removed 5 bases from V and 3 bases from J, with 8 bases in between. The DNA for the CDR3 is TGTGCCAGCAGCTCACAGGTCAATCAGCCCCAGCATTTT. Amino acids: CASSSQVNQPQHF.

This rearrangement joins TRBV6-2 or TRBV6-3 to TRBJ1-4; D is ambiguous. Germline lookup yields CDR1 MNHEY and CDR2 SVGEGT. V was clipped by 2 bases and J by 6 bases, with 13 bases between them. CDR3 size: 15 residues. Written as DNA, the CDR3 is TGTGCCAGCAGTTACGGTGGCGCGGGTTATGAAAAACTGTTTTTT. This codes for CASSYGGAGYEKLFF.

V is TRBV14 and J is TRBJ1-4, with a possible D match to TRBD1 (6 bases). The CDR3 has 18 residues. Germline V CDR1 and CDR2: SGHDN, FVKESK. The V gene lost 2 bases and the J gene lost 0 bases, with 16 bases spanning the gap. The CDR3 DNA reads TGTGCCAGCAGCCAACGGAGGACAGAACTTCCAACTAATGAAAAACTGTTTTTT. Its protein is CASSQRRTELPTNEKLFF.

The chain employs TRBV7-6 and TRBJ2-5; D is perhaps TRBD1 (6 bases). Germline CDR1 is SGHVS and CDR2 is FNYEAQ. The CDR3 length is 17 residues. Deletions cut 7 bases from V and 5 bases from J, with 26 bases between. The CDR3 is CASTKRGSSQGWETQYF. CDR3 coding DNA: TGTGCCAGCACCAAGAGGGGGTCCAGTCAGGGATGGGAGACCCAGTACTTC.

This chain connects TRBV30 to TRBJ2-3; 11 bases are shared with TRBD2. The length of the CDR3 is 16 residues. V trimming: 0 bases; J trimming: 0 bases; junction bases outside the gene matches: 2. CDR1 and CDR2 (germline): GTSNPN, SVGIG (reference sequence). The DNA for the CDR3 is TGTGCCTGGAGTGTTGGACTAGCGGGCAGCACAGATACGCAGTATTTT. It specifies CAWSVGLAGSTDTQYF.

This clone was seen only a few times. The chain joins TRBV27 to TRBJ2-3, with a weak D call TRBD2 (6 bases). Trimming cost V 6 bases and J 4 bases, with 17 bases left between them. The CDR3 length is 15 residues. Germline V lookup: CDR1 MNHEY, CDR2 SMNVEV (reference sequence). CDR3 sequence reads: CASRVSGRNSDTQYF. CDR3 in DNA: TGTGCCAGCAGGGTTAGCGGCAGGAATTCAGATACGCAGTATTTT.

V and J are TRBV19 and TRBJ2-5; D might be TRBD2 (5 bases). The CDR3 spans 13 residues. The germline V and J ends were trimmed by 5 bases and 6 bases, with 13 bases remaining between them. Germline CDR1 reads LNHDA; CDR2 reads SQIVND (reference sequence). For the CDR3, the DNA is TGTGCCAGTAGTCCGGTGAGGGCTAAGACCCAGTACTTC. Encoded protein: CASSPVRAKTQYF.

V gene TRBV10-3 combines with J gene TRBJ1-2; 8 bases map to TRBD1. J lost 4 bases, V lost 3 bases, and 4 bases had no gene match. This CDR3 spans 14 amino acids. Germline V lookup: CDR1 ENHRY, CDR2 SYGVKD. This chain's CDR3 is CAISDGTGPYGYTF. DNA of the CDR3: TGTGCCATCAGTGACGGGACAGGCCCCTATGGCTACACCTTC.

The CDR3 protein is CASSLDSQETQYF. DNA of the CDR3: TGTGCCAGCAGCCTGGACAGTCAAGAGACCCAGTACTTC. This chain joins TRBV28 and TRBJ2-5; a possible D gene is TRBD1 (6 bases). The CDR3 is made up of 13 amino acids. The germline V and J ends were trimmed by 6 bases and 2 bases, with 10 bases remaining between them. Germline-derived CDR1 and CDR2 are MDHEN and SYDVKM.

The rearrangement uses TRBV7-2 and TRBJ2-2; D not resolved. The CDR3 is 14 residues long. Germline CDR1 and CDR2: SGHTA and FQGNSA. Trimming stripped 5 bases from V and 8 bases from J, with 15 bases between. This chain's CDR3 is CASSLSENGGELFF. The CDR3 nucleotides are TGTGCCAGCAGCCTCTCTGAAAACGGGGGGGAGCTGTTTTTT. Combining the CDR3 with reference TRBV7-2 and TRBJ2-2 gives the whole variable domain GAGVSQSPSNKVTEKGKDVELRCDPISGHTALYWYRQSLGQGLEFLIYFQGNSAPDKSGLPSDRFSAERTGGSVSTLTIQRTQQEDSAVYLCASSLSENGGELFFGEGSRLTVL.

This clone was seen a few times. At one boundary the junction diverges from the germline segment, which might be a read error. The CDR3 nucleotides read TGCGCCAGCAGTTTGGACAGGGGGTCCTACGAGCAGTACTTC. Residues: CASSLDRGSYEQYF. The genes are TRBV5-1 and TRBJ2-7; TRBD1 aligns across 10 bases. Germline V gives CDR1 SGHRS, CDR2 YFSETQ. The CDR3 contains 14 residues. Using reference TRBV5-1 and TRBJ2-7 for the parts outside the CDR3, the full variable domain is KAGVTQTPRYLIKTRGQQVTLSCSPISGHRSVSWYQQTPGQGLQFLFEYFSETQRNKGNFPGRFSGRQFSNSRSEMNVSTLELGDSALYLCASSLDRGSYEQYFGPGTRLTVT.

This clone was found once. The chain combines TRBV27 with TRBJ1-6; 9 positions match TRBD1. The CDR3 loop spans 15 amino acids. V shed 3 bases and J 4 bases; nucleotides not matched to a gene: 1. Germline CDR1 MNHEY, CDR2 SMNVEV (reference sequence). The chain's CDR3 is CASSLGTGYNSPLHF. As DNA, the CDR3 is TGTGCCAGCAGTTTGGGGACAGGGTATAATTCACCCCTCCACTTT.

The chain is built from TRBV6-1 and TRBJ2-7; the D gene is possibly TRBD2 (5 bases). Germline CDR1 MNHNS, CDR2 SASEGT. The CDR3 sequence is 14 residues long. V lost 1 base to trimming and J lost 2 bases, with 9 bases between them. The CDR3 region is CASSEGSGPYEQYF. The CDR3 nucleotides read TGTGCCAGCAGTGAAGGGAGCGGTCCCTACGAGCAGTACTTC.

The V call is TRBV6-5, the J call TRBJ2-3, with D unclear. Between the trimmed V and J ends, which lost 8 bases and 0 bases, there was a span of 3 bases. The length of the CDR3 is 11 residues. The germline V gene encodes CDR1 MNHEY and CDR2 SVGAGI. The CDR3 sequence: CASESTDTQYF. DNA for the CDR3: TGTGCCAGCGAGAGCACAGATACGCAGTATTTT.

V is TRBV6-5 and J is TRBJ2-7; TRBD2 might be the D (6 bases). Germline V lookup: CDR1 MNHEY, CDR2 SVGAGI. The CDR3 length is 15 residues. V was cut by 6 bases and J by 0 bases, with 15 bases left in between. The CDR3 DNA is TGTGCCAGCAGGGGGGACTCCCTGAGCTCCTACGAGCAGTACTTC. As protein: CASRGDSLSSYEQYF.

V and J are TRBV3-1 (or the pseudogene TRBV3-2) and TRBJ2-5; 10 positions match TRBD1. The germline gives CDR1 LGHDT, CDR2 YNNKEL (reference sequence). This CDR3 has 15 amino acids. V was clipped by 5 bases and J by 5 bases; unmatched bases: 8. CDR3 sequence: CASSKRQGAGETQYF. The CDR3 coding sequence is TGTGCCAGCAGCAAAAGACAGGGGGCAGGGGAGACCCAGTACTTC.

This chain links TRBV5-1 with TRBJ1-3; unclear D gene. The CDR3 sequence is 16 residues long. Germline CDR1 is SGHRS and CDR2 is YFSETQ. V lost 2 bases and J 0 bases, leaving 12 bases between the germline ends. CDR3: CASSFFGGSSGNTIYF. CDR3 bases: TGCGCCAGCAGCTTTTTCGGCGGGAGCTCTGGAAACACCATATATTTT.

This clone was seen more than once but under ten times. This chain joins TRBV19 and TRBJ2-6; TRBD2 matches at 8 bases. The CDR3 totals 16 residues. The germline V gene has CDR1 LNHDA and CDR2 SQIVND (reference sequence). The ends lost 7 bases at V and 0 bases at J; junction bases unmatched: 5. CDR3 nucleotide sequence: TGTGCCAGTAAGACTAGCGCCCTCTCTGGGGCCAACGTCCTGACTTTC. Its protein is CASKTSALSGANVLTF.

J is TRBJ1-1 and V is TRBV18; D gene uncertain. The germline V and J ends were trimmed by 3 bases and 4 bases, with 9 bases remaining between them. CDR1 is KGHSH, CDR2 LQKENI, per germline. The CDR3 covers 13 residues. The CDR3 region has the DNA TGTGCCAGCTCACCGGGCAGCGGCACTGAAGCTTTCTTT. As protein: CASSPGSGTEAFF.